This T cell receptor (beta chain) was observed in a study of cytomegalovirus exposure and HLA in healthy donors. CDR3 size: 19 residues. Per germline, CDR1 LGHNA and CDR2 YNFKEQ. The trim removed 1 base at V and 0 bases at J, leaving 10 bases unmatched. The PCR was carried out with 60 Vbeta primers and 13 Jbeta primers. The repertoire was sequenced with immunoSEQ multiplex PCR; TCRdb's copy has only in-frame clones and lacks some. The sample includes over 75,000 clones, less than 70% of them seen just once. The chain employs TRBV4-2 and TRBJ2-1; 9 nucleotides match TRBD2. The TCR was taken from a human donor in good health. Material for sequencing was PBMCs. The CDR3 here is CASSQVGVVAGDSYNEQFF. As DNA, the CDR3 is TGTGCCAGCAGCCAAGTAGGGGTTGTAGCGGGGGACTCCTACAATGAGCAGTTCTTC.